The clone carrying this T cell receptor (beta chain) was seen more than once but under ten times. This CDR3 has 15 amino acids. Per the germline V gene, CDR1 is MNHNY and CDR2 is SVGAGI (reference sequence). V shed 6 bases, J shed 2 bases, and the junction held 7 bases outside the gene matches. The data derive from a study of chemoradiotherapy in HPV16-positive cancers. Measured with immunoSEQ multiplex PCR; TCRdb has only the in-frame clones, and not every one. The sample holds 25,000 to 35,000 clones, approximately 90% seen once. This clonotype was obtained from a human donor with HPV-associated anogenital cancer. This material consisted of blood, taken from a patient who underwent chemoradiotherapy. The chain employs TRBV6-6 and TRBJ1-1; 9 bases align to TRBD1. The CDR3 DNA reads TGTGCCAGCAGATCGGACAGGGGTGTAAACACTGAAGCTTTCTTT. Translated: CASRSDRGVNTEAFF.